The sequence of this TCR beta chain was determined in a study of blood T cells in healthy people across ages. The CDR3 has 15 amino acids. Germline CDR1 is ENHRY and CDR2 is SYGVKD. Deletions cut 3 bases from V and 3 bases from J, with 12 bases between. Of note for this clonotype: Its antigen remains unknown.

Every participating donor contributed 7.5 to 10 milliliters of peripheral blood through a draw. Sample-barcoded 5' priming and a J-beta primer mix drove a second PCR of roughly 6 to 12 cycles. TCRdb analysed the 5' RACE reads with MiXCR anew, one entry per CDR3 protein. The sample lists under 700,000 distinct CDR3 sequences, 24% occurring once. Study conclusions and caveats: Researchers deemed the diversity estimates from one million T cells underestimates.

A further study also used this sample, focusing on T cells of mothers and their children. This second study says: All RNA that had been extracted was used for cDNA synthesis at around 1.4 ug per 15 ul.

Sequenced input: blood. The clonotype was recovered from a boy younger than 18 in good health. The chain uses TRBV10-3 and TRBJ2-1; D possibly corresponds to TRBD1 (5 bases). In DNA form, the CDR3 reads TGTGCCATCAGTGAAGGGGCAGAACTCTACAATGAGCAGTTCTTC. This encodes CAISEGAELYNEQFF.